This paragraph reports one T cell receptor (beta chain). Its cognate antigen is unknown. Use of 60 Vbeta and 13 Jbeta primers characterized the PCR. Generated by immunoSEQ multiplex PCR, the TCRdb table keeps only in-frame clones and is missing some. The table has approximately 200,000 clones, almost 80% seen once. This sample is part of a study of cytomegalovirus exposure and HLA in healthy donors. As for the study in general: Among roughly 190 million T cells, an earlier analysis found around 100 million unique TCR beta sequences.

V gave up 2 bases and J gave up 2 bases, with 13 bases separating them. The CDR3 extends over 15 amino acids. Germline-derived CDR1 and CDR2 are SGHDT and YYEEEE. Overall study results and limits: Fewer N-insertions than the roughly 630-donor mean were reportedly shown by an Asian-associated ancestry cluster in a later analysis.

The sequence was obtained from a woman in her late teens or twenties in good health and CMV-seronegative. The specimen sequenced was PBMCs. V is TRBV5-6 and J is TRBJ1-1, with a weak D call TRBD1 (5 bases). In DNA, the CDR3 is TGTGCCAGCAGCTTTCTCCCGGGGGAAAACACTGAAGCTTTCTTT. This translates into CASSFLPGENTEAFF.